The rows below give T cell receptor beta chains drawn from one sample of a study of T cells after posttransplantation cyclophosphamide. Clones were sequenced by immunoSEQ multiplex PCR, and TCRdb holds only the in-frame ones, with some missing. The sample contains around 40,000 clones, about 90% of which appear only once. The source was PBMCs, collected roughly 59 days after allogeneic stem cell transplant with posttransplant cyclophosphamide. The receptors were sampled from a male patient aged 60 to 75 who received an allogeneic stem cell transplant from a related donor and was CMV-positive. Some T cells may have come from the graft donor. The CDR3 runs from the conserved cysteine through the conserved F or W. Fields, in order: D gene, V gene, clone size, J gene, CDR3 protein, CDR3 DNA. A D gene is named only where the DNA matches it firmly. Only some rows state a clone size, as once, few, many or a class for expanded clones.

>TRBD1|TRBV28|once|TRBJ1-2
CASSTPPGGRGYTF
TGTGCCAGCAGCACTCCCCCAGGGGGCAGAGGCTACACCTTC
>TRBD1|TRBV11-2|-|TRBJ2-2
CASSFLPPTGQGYTGELFF
TGTGCCAGCAGCTTCTTACCCCCTACCGGACAGGGGTACACCGGGGAGCTGTTTTTT
>-|TRBV5-1|-|TRBJ1-2
CASSLAPGEGYGYTF
TGCGCCAGCAGCTTGGCCCCGGGTGAGGGCTATGGCTACACCTTC
>-|TRBV5-6|-|TRBJ2-3
CASSSQNGGDTQYF
TGTGCCAGCAGCTCACAAAACGGAGGAGATACGCAGTATTTT
>TRBD1|TRBV5-1|-|TRBJ2-7
CASSPGQGSGYEQYF
TGCGCCAGCAGCCCCGGACAGGGGAGCGGGTACGAGCAGTACTTC
>TRBD2|TRBV7-2|few|TRBJ2-7
CASSRSGGSAYEQYF
TGTGCCAGCAGCCGAAGCGGGGGGTCGGCCTACGAGCAGTACTTC
>-|TRBV29-1|-|TRBJ2-7
CSVGGPGEQYF
TGCAGCGTTGGGGGGCCAGGCGAGCAGTACTTC
>TRBD1|TRBV7-9|-|TRBJ1-4
CASSPGTGPVATNEKLFF
TGTGCCAGCAGCCCCGGGACAGGGCCCGTTGCAACTAATGAAAAACTGTTTTTT
>-|TRBV4-2|once|TRBJ1-5
CASSQDLDQPQHF
TGTGCCAGCAGCCAAGATCTTGATCAGCCCCAGCATTTT
>TRBD1|TRBV5-4|-|TRBJ2-2
CASSSDRGRTGELFF
TGTGCCAGCAGCTCCGACAGGGGGCGAACCGGGGAGCTGTTTTTT
>-|TRBV11-2|-|TRBJ2-1
CASSLVVASFNYNEQFF
TGTGCCAGCAGCTTAGTAGTAGCGTCCTTCAATTACAATGAGCAGTTCTTC
>-|TRBV25-1|-|TRBJ2-7
CASSQGYEQYF
TGTGCCAGCAGTCAGGGGTACGAGCAGTACTTC
>-|TRBV27|-|TRBJ1-2
CASSFGGGAGYTF
TGTGCCAGCAGTTTCGGGGGGGGCGCGGGCTACACCTTC
>TRBD1|TRBV5-8|-|TRBJ1-2
CASSPSGQGIYYGYTF
TGTGCCAGCAGCCCTTCGGGACAGGGAATTTACTATGGCTACACCTTC
>TRBD1|TRBV2|once|TRBJ1-1
CASTGQGGFMGTEAFF
TGTGCCAGCACCGGACAGGGAGGGTTTATGGGGACTGAAGCTTTCTTT
>TRBD1|TRBV5-5|-|TRBJ2-2
CASSLLQGAGTGELFF
TGTGCCAGCAGCTTGCTACAGGGGGCAGGCACCGGGGAGCTGTTTTTT
>-|TRBV27|-|TRBJ2-2
CASSLAINRELFF
TGTGCCAGCAGTTTAGCGATAAACAGGGAGCTGTTTTTT
>-|TRBV27|-|TRBJ1-1
CASSPTLEAEAFF
TGTGCCAGCAGTCCCACATTGGAGGCTGAAGCTTTCTTT
>TRBD1|TRBV30|-|TRBJ1-6
CAWSRQGYSPLHF
TGTGCCTGGAGCCGACAGGGGTATTCACCCCTCCACTTT
>TRBD1|TRBV19|-|TRBJ1-6
CASSARQGSYNSPLHF
TGTGCCAGTAGTGCCCGACAGGGGTCCTATAATTCACCCCTCCACTTT
>-|TRBV14|-|TRBJ2-7
CASSPNLTGLYEQYF
TGTGCCAGCAGCCCAAACCTGACAGGCCTATACGAGCAGTACTTC
>TRBD1|TRBV30|-|TRBJ1-2
CAFSRDRIGYTF
TGTGCCTTCTCCCGGGACAGGATCGGCTACACCTTC
>TRBD1|TRBV7-9|-|TRBJ2-3
CASGAGQDSTDTQYF
TGTGCCAGCGGCGCAGGACAGGACTCCACAGATACGCAGTATTTT
>TRBD2|TRBV19|-|TRBJ2-6
CASGLAVGSGANVLTF
TGTGCCAGTGGACTAGCGGTCGGCTCTGGGGCCAACGTCCTGACTTTC
>-|TRBV2|-|TRBJ2-1
CASISRDMNEQFF
TGTGCCAGCATTTCCAGGGATATGAATGAGCAGTTCTTC
>TRBD1|TRBV25-1|-|TRBJ1-2
CASSEARGRDFDGYTF
TGTGCCAGCAGTGAGGCCAGGGGGCGCGATTTTGATGGCTACACCTTC
>TRBD1|TRBV4-1|-|TRBJ2-6
CASSYPPRVGGPSGANVLTF
TGCGCCAGCAGCTACCCCCCGAGAGTAGGGGGCCCGTCTGGGGCCAACGTCCTGACTTTC
>-|TRBV6-6|-|TRBJ1-2
CASSTLDGYTF
TGTGCCAGCAGTACACTAGATGGCTACACCTTC
>TRBD1|TRBV2|-|TRBJ1-5
CASRTGLSNQPQHF
TGTGCCTCCCGGACAGGGCTTAGCAATCAGCCCCAGCATTTT
>-|TRBV7-9|-|TRBJ2-3
CASSPLGDTQYF
TGTGCCAGCAGCCCCCTAGGTGATACGCAGTATTTT
>-|TRBV4-1|-|TRBJ2-2
CASSQDPGRNPGELFF
TGCGCCAGCAGCCAAGATCCAGGCCGGAACCCCGGGGAGCTGTTTTTT
>-|TRBV4-2|once|TRBJ1-2
CASSQDRTYGYTF
TGTGCCAGCAGCCAAGACAGAACCTATGGCTACACCTTC
>TRBD1|TRBV11-2|-|TRBJ1-1
CASSLTGPGAFF
TGTGCCAGCAGTCTGACAGGGCCTGGGGCTTTCTTT
>-|TRBV7-6|-|TRBJ1-2
CASSLDGTPTRGYTF
TGTGCCAGCAGCTTAGACGGGACACCGACCCGTGGCTACACCTTC
>TRBD1|TRBV19|-|TRBJ1-4
CASSRQGDEKLFF
TGTGCCAGTAGTAGACAGGGAGATGAAAAACTGTTTTTT
>-|TRBV6-5|-|TRBJ2-5
CASRSQGFGTQYF
TGTGCCAGCAGGTCCCAGGGGTTTGGGACCCAGTACTTC
>-|TRBV28|-|TRBJ1-5
CAIQGNNQPQHF
TGTGCCATCCAGGGGAACAATCAGCCCCAGCATTTT
>TRBD1|TRBV15|-|TRBJ1-1
CATTKGQGNTEAFF
TGTGCCACCACCAAGGGACAGGGGAACACTGAAGCTTTCTTT
>-|TRBV27|-|TRBJ2-7
CASSLWGVAYEQYF
TGTGCCAGCAGTCTCTGGGGGGTAGCCTACGAGCAGTACTTC
>TRBD1|TRBV6-1|few|TRBJ1-2
CASSDSEGAGYGYTF
TGTGCCAGCAGTGACTCTGAGGGGGCTGGCTATGGCTACACCTTC
>TRBD1|TRBV6-6|-|TRBJ1-2
CASRPGTGGNYGYTF
TGTGCCAGCAGACCAGGGACAGGGGGCAACTATGGCTACACCTTC
>TRBD1|TRBV4-2|-|TRBJ2-1
CASSLGGTGGVEQFF
TGTGCCAGCAGCCTAGGTGGGACAGGGGGTGTTGAGCAGTTCTTC
>TRBD1|TRBV10-3|-|TRBJ1-1
CAIRDQGAMNTEAFF
TGTGCCATCAGGGACCAGGGGGCAATGAACACTGAAGCTTTCTTT